This is a list of T cell receptor beta chains from one sample in a study of blood T cells in healthy people across ages. In TCRdb, the 5' RACE reads were re-called with MiXCR into one record per CDR3 protein. This sample has some 1.5 million distinct CDR3 sequences, with 28% found just once. The sequencing sample was made of blood. These receptors were collected from a woman younger than 45 in good health. The CDR3 runs from the conserved cysteine through the conserved F or W. D genes are given only for firm matches. Size values are once, few and many counts, or a class for expanded clones, and some rows have none.

d_call,j_call,clone_size,v_call,cdr3_aa,cdr3_nt
.,TRBJ2-7,few,TRBV28,CASRSSANHEQYF,TGTGCCAGCAGGTCATCCGCCAATCACGAGCAGTACTTC
.,TRBJ2-1,.,TRBV6-4,CASSGELCNEQFF,TGTGCCAGCAGTGGGGAGCTTTGCAATGAGCAGTTCTTC
.,TRBJ2-2,.,TRBV7-3,CASSSLGDGELFF,TGTGCCAGCAGCTCATTGGGGGACGGGGAGCTGTTTTTT
.,TRBJ2-6,many,TRBV20-1,CSASRQAGANVLTF,TGCAGTGCCTCCAGACAGGCTGGGGCCAACGTCCTGACTTTC
TRBD2,TRBJ2-5,.,TRBV5-1,CASSLNLAGCNEQYF,TGCGCCAGCAGCTTGAATCTAGCGGGCTGCAATGAGCAGTACTTC
TRBD2,TRBJ2-4,.,TRBV6-6,CASGSGDSYNEQYF,TGTGCCAGCGGAAGCGGGGACTCCTACAATGAGCAGTACTTC
TRBD2,TRBJ2-5,.,TRBV18,CASSQNGGIQETQYF,TGTGCCAGCTCACAAAACGGGGGGATTCAAGAGACCCAGTACTTC
.,TRBJ1-1,.,TRBV7-2,CASSQQLGGTEAFF,TGTGCCAGCAGCCAACAGTTAGGAGGCACTGAAGCTTTCTTT
.,TRBJ2-2,.,TRBV3-1,CASSQSGFPHTGELFF,TGTGCCAGCAGCCAGTCCGGGTTCCCGCATACCGGGGAGCTGTTTTTT
.,TRBJ2-1,once,TRBV7-3,CASSLTRDTGPENEQFF,TGTGCCAGCAGCTTAACGAGGGACACGGGCCCTGAGAATGAGCAGTTCTTC
.,TRBJ2-3,few,TRBV20-1,CSASPTSPPTQYF,TGCAGTGCTAGCCCGACCTCCCCGCCTACGCAGTATTTT
.,TRBJ2-3,few,TRBV6-6,CASLRGSGTDTQYF,TGTGCCAGCCTAAGAGGGTCAGGCACAGATACGCAGTATTTT
TRBD1,TRBJ1-4,few,TRBV10-2,CASRDRDSTNEKLFF,TGCGCCAGCAGAGACAGGGACTCAACTAATGAAAAACTGTTTTTT
.,TRBJ1-2,.,TRBV20-1,CSAREGMTNYGYTF,TGCAGTGCTAGAGAAGGGATGACAAACTATGGCTACACCTTC
.,TRBJ2-5,.,TRBV5-5,CASSLDSFETQYF,TGTGCCAGCAGCTTGGATTCATTCGAGACCCAGTACTTC
TRBD1,TRBJ1-5,.,TRBV20-1,CSAANRGHFNQPQHF,TGCAGTGCTGCTAACAGGGGTCACTTCAATCAGCCCCAGCATTTT